The clone carrying this TCR beta chain was counted at least ten times. Its antigen is undetermined. Next came a second PCR, run for about 7 to 12 cycles, which used a sample-barcoded 5' primer along with a J-beta primer mix. All samples gave at least 2.5 million CDR3-containing paired-end reads. TCRdb redid the calling of the 5' RACE reads with MiXCR, one entry per CDR3 protein. The sample carries over 600,000 distinct CDR3 sequences, 20% to 25% recorded once. Germline V gene sequence: CDR1 SGHRS, CDR2 YFSETQ. The CDR3 totals 13 residues. V shed 5 bases and J shed 2 bases, with 9 bases lying between them. Donor samples were obtained from healthy Caucasian individuals from Russia, aged about 6 to 95. These data are taken from a study of blood T cells in healthy people across ages. General study points: Naive T cell percentage by flow cytometry tracked strongly with beta diversity.

What was sequenced was blood. This TCR came from a man aged 70 or older in good health. J is TRBJ2-3 and V is TRBV5-1; the D is unclear. The CDR3 reads CASRLGYTDTQYF. DNA of the CDR3: TGCGCCAGCAGGCTAGGTTACACAGATACGCAGTATTTT.